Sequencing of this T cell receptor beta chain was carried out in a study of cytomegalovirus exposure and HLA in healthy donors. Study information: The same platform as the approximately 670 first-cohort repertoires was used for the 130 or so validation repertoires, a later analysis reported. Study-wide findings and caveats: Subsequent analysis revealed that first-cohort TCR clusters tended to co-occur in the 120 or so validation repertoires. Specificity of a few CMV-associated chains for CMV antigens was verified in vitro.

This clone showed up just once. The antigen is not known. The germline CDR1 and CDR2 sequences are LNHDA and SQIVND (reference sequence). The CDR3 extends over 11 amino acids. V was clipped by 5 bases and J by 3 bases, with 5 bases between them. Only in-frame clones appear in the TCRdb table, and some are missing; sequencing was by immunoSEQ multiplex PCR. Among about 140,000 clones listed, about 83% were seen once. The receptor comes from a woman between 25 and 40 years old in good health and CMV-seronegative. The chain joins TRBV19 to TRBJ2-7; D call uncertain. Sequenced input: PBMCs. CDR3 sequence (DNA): TGTGCCAGTAGTTCTTACTACGAGCAGTACTTC. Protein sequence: CASSSYYEQYF. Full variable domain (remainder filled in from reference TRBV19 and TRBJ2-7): DGGITQSPKYLFRKEGQNVTLSCEQNLNHDAMYWYRQDPGQGLRLIYYSQIVNDFQKGDIAEGYSVSREKKESFPLTVTSAQKNPTAFYLCASSSYYEQYFGPGTRLTVT.